These 30 T cell receptor beta chains share one sample of origin, sequenced in a study of blood T cells in healthy people across ages. With a J-beta primer mix and a sample-barcoded 5' primer, a second PCR ran 7 to 11 cycles. TCRdb reprocessed the 5' RACE reads with MiXCR, giving one entry per CDR3 protein. The sample holds hundreds of thousands of distinct CDR3 sequences; around half are singletons and the top ten take roughly 40%. Specimen: blood. The receptors originated from a man older than 75 in good health.

J is TRBJ2-2 and V is TRBV20-1; tentatively, D is TRBD1 or TRBD2 (5 bases each). V was shortened by 4 bases and J by 4 bases, with 22 bases between the two germline ends. Germline V gene sequence: CDR1 DFQATT, CDR2 SNEGSKA (reference sequence). This CDR3 has 17 residues. The CDR3: CSATSRGSEPSTGELFF. Written as DNA, the CDR3 is TGCAGTGCTACATCGAGGGGCAGCGAGCCATCCACCGGGGAGCTGTTTTTT.

This clonotype was recorded only once. CDR3 protein: CASRRTRYNEQFF. DNA for the CDR3: TGTGCCAGCAGGAGGACTAGATACAATGAGCAGTTCTTC. The chain combines TRBV6-1 with TRBJ2-1; TRBD2 matches 7 bases. Germline loops: CDR1 MNHNS, CDR2 SASEGT. The ends lost 6 bases at V and 4 bases at J; junction bases unmatched: 3. The CDR3 has 13 residues.

The chain employs TRBV20-1 and TRBJ2-7, with D unresolved. CDR3 length: 14 amino acids. V lost 2 bases, J lost 4 bases, and 15 bases lay in between. The germline gives CDR1 DFQATT, CDR2 SNEGSKA (reference sequence). CDR3 residues: CSARRANHAYEQYF. The CDR3 DNA reads TGCAGTGCTAGACGCGCCAACCATGCATACGAGCAGTACTTC.

V is TRBV7-3 and J is TRBJ2-7, with 8 bases that match TRBD1. This CDR3 region has 15 residues. The J segment lost 2 bases and the V segment lost 5 bases, leaving 8 bases of the junction unmatched. Looked up from germline, CDR1 is SGHTA and CDR2 is FQGTGA. CDR3 residues: CASSLRQGLTYEQYF. As DNA, the CDR3 is TGTGCCAGCAGCCTCAGACAGGGGTTGACCTACGAGCAGTACTTC. Drawing the rest from reference TRBV7-3 and TRBJ2-7, the complete variable domain is GAGVSQTPSNKVTEKGKYVELRCDPISGHTALYWYRQSLGQGPEFLIYFQGTGAADDSGLPNDRFFAVRPEGSVSTLKIQRTERGDSAVYLCASSLRQGLTYEQYFGPGTRLTVT.

This clonotype was observed a single time. A read error may produce the germline difference seen at one junction end. This chain uses TRBV3-1 with TRBJ2-7; D call uncertain. Per the germline V gene, CDR1 is LGHDT and CDR2 is YNNKEL (reference sequence). The length of the CDR3 is 13 residues. The CDR3 region has the DNA TGTGCCGGCAGCCAATTCCGGTCCTACGAGCAGTACTTC. Translation gives CAGSQFRSYEQYF.

V is TRBV5-6 and J is TRBJ2-3; D possibly corresponds to TRBD1 (5 bases). Germline values: CDR1 SGHDT, CDR2 YYEEEE. This CDR3 comprises 14 residues. Deletions cut 2 bases from V and 5 bases from J, with 12 bases between. This CDR3 is CASSFLDTGDTQYF. The CDR3 region has the DNA TGTGCCAGCAGCTTCTTGGACACCGGAGATACGCAGTATTTT.

J is TRBJ2-4 and V is TRBV5-1; weak D call: TRBD2 (7 bases). The J call may be wrong; the DNA end is better matched by TRBJ2-7. CDR1 is SGHRS and CDR2 is YFSETQ in the germline V gene. The length of the CDR3 is 18 residues. This CDR3 is CASSFRGALGTASYEQYF. CDR3 coding DNA: TGCGCCAGCTCGTTTCGGGGGGCTTTGGGGACGGCTTCTTACGAGCAGTACTTC.

The chain joins TRBV4-3 to TRBJ2-6, with 7 bases that match TRBD1. The J segment lost 0 bases and the V segment lost 3 bases, leaving 8 bases of the junction unmatched. Germline lookup yields CDR1 LGHNA and CDR2 YSLEER. The length of the CDR3 is 18 residues. For the CDR3, the DNA is TGCGCCAGCAGCCATTACGGGACAGTGTACTCTGGGGCCAACGTCCTGACTTTC. Protein: CASSHYGTVYSGANVLTF.

The CDR3 sequence is CSVEAREHRYAYF. The CDR3 nucleotides read TGCAGCGTGGAGGCTAGGGAGCACAGATACGCGTATTTT. V and J are TRBV29-1 and TRBJ2-3, with TRBD2 as a possible D gene (5 bases). CDR3 size: 13 residues. V lost 6 bases and J 14 bases, leaving 24 bases between the germline ends. Germline CDR1 is SQVTM and CDR2 is ANQGSEA.

This sequence joins TRBV4-2 and TRBJ2-1; D is perhaps TRBD2 (5 bases). The CDR3 has 15 amino acids. Germline V gives CDR1 LGHNA, CDR2 YNFKEQ. V was clipped by 3 bases and J by 3 bases, with 12 bases between them. As DNA, the CDR3 is TGTGCCAGCAGCCAGGACTGTATCGGCTACAATGAGCAGTTCTTC. Amino acids: CASSQDCIGYNEQFF.

This clonotype was observed a few times. The V and J genes are TRBV21-1 and TRBJ2-5; TRBD1 is the table's D call and was not checked against the DNA. TRBV21-1 is a listed pseudogene. This CDR3 is built from 16 residues. DNA for the CDR3: TGTGCCAGCAGCAGGGACAGGTTCAATCGCAGAGAGACCCAGTACTTC. The encoded protein is CASSRDRFNRRETQYF.

The chain joins TRBV5-1 to TRBJ2-1, with D perhaps TRBD2 (6 bases). The CDR3 has 16 residues. With 2 bases removed from V and 4 bases from J, the gap between germline ends came to 16 bases. Germline V gene data show CDR1 as SGHRS and CDR2 as YFSETQ. The CDR3 sequence is CASSFGGSVGYNEQFF. The DNA for the CDR3 is TGCGCCAGCAGCTTCGGGGGTAGCGTCGGGTACAATGAGCAGTTCTTC.

V gene TRBV7-6 combines with J gene TRBJ2-2, with TRBD2 matching 12 bases. The trim removed 3 bases at V and 6 bases at J, leaving 5 bases unmatched. The CDR3 has 16 residues. Germline V lookup: CDR1 SGHVS, CDR2 FNYEAQ. CDR3 bases: TGTGCCAGCAGCTTCGGGACTAGCGGGCTGTCCGGGGAGCTGTTTTTT. Protein sequence: CASSFGTSGLSGELFF.

The V gene is TRBV21-1, the J gene TRBJ2-7; the table's D call of TRBD2 was not tested on the DNA. TRBV21-1 is a pseudogene segment. There are 16 residues in the CDR3. DNA for the CDR3: TGTGCCAGCAGCAAAAGGACTAGCGGGAGCTCCTACGAGCAGTACTTC. Encoded protein: CASSKRTSGSSYEQYF.

This clonotype was seen a few times. CDR3 residues: CSVDSGNTEAFF. CDR3 nucleotides: TGCAGCGTTGATTCCGGGAACACTGAAGCTTTCTTT. The chain is built from TRBV29-1 and TRBJ1-1; D remains ambiguous. Germline CDR1 is SQVTM and CDR2 is ANQGSEA. V was pared by 3 bases and J by 1 base, with 6 bases between. This CDR3 is built from 12 residues.

This chain joins TRBV9 and TRBJ2-1; 8 positions agree with TRBD2. Per germline, CDR1 SGDLS and CDR2 YYNGEE. Unmatched junction bases numbered 7, after V lost 4 bases and J lost 1 base. This CDR3 has 16 amino acids. The CDR3 sequence is CASSPSPSGSYNEQFF. In DNA, the CDR3 is TGTGCCAGCAGCCCCTCCCCTAGCGGGTCCTACAATGAGCAGTTCTTC.

This clonotype was recorded a few times. This rearrangement joins TRBV5-5 to TRBJ2-7; D is possibly TRBD1 (6 bases). The V gene's germline CDR1 is SGHKS and CDR2 YYEKEE (reference sequence). This CDR3 spans 15 amino acids. V was trimmed by 4 bases and J by 7 bases, leaving 21 bases between them. CDR3 coding DNA: TGTGCCAGCAGCATTCTGGACAGCCCTCCAAAAGAGCAGTACTTC. Protein: CASSILDSPPKEQYF. The whole variable domain, filled in from reference TRBV5-5 and TRBJ2-7, reads DAGVTQSPTHLIKTRGQQVTLRCSPISGHKSVSWYQQVLGQGPQFIFQYYEKEERGRGNFPDRFSARQFPNYSSELNVNALLLGDSALYLCASSILDSPPKEQYFGPGTRLTVT.

This clonotype came up many times. This sequence joins TRBV6-2 or TRBV6-3 and TRBJ2-1; 10 positions agree with TRBD2. CDR3 length: 17 residues. Trimming removed 3 bases from V and 7 bases from J; junction bases left unmatched: 12. Germline V CDR1 and CDR2: MNHEY, SVGEGT. The CDR3 DNA reads TGTGCCAGCAGTTATCCCCTGTCCCTAGCGGGAGAAAATGAGCAGTTCTTC. Translation gives CASSYPLSLAGENEQFF.

This clonotype was counted between two and nine times. The chain uses TRBV28 and TRBJ2-5; D possibly corresponds to TRBD2 (6 bases). Germline loops: CDR1 MDHEN, CDR2 SYDVKM. The CDR3 runs 14 residues. V lost 3 bases and J 1 base, leaving 9 bases between the germline ends. CDR3: CASSFWRGQETQYF. The CDR3 DNA reads as TGTGCCAGCAGTTTCTGGCGGGGCCAAGAGACCCAGTACTTC.

This clonotype was detected a few times. The rearrangement joins TRBV9 to TRBJ1-1, with D possibly TRBD1 on 6 matching bases. V shed 3 bases and J shed 3 bases, with 9 bases lying between them. The CDR3 is 13 residues long. CDR1 SGDLS and CDR2 YYNGEE come from the germline V gene. CDR3 sequence: CASSGGQHTEAFF. CDR3 coding DNA: TGTGCCAGCAGCGGAGGACAGCACACTGAAGCTTTCTTT.

The chain carries TRBV29-1 and TRBJ1-1; TRBD1 aligns across 7 bases. Looked up from germline, CDR1 is SQVTM and CDR2 is ANQGSEA. The CDR3 contains 16 residues. V shed 6 bases and J 1 base; nucleotides not matched to a gene: 14. Here the CDR3 reads CSVSQGSGTANTEAFF. The CDR3 DNA is TGCAGCGTGTCACAGGGGAGTGGGACTGCGAACACTGAAGCTTTCTTT.

V is TRBV6-6 and J is TRBJ2-2, with 10 bases that match TRBD2. Trimming removed 2 bases from V and 7 bases from J; junction bases left unmatched: 7. Looked up from germline, CDR1 is MNHNY and CDR2 is SVGAGI (reference sequence). This CDR3 comprises 16 residues. CDR3: CASSYEAGGPRGELFF. In DNA form, the CDR3 reads TGTGCCAGCAGTTACGAAGCGGGAGGGCCCCGCGGGGAGCTGTTTTTT.

V usage is TRBV10-3 and J usage is TRBJ2-5; 8 nucleotides agree with TRBD2. The CDR3 is 17 amino acids. Trimming at V came to 4 bases and at J to 4 bases, leaving 14 bases not matched to a gene. Germline V gene lookup returns CDR1 ENHRY and CDR2 SYGVKD. This CDR3 is CAISVMMERESGETQYF. CDR3 DNA sequence: TGTGCCATCAGTGTGATGATGGAGCGGGAGTCGGGAGAGACCCAGTACTTC.

This clonotype has just a few counts. This chain links TRBV24-1 with TRBJ2-6; unclear D gene. The CDR3 is 16 residues long. The V gene lost 3 bases and the J gene lost 0 bases, with 8 bases spanning the gap. The germline V gene has CDR1 KGHDR and CDR2 SFDVKD. The CDR3 loop is CATSDGLNSGANVLTF. The CDR3 region has the DNA TGTGCCACCAGTGATGGGCTCAACTCTGGGGCCAACGTCCTGACTTTC.

The gene calls are TRBV7-2 and TRBJ2-1; possibly TRBD2 for D (6 bases). V was clipped by 5 bases and J by 13 bases, with 24 bases between them. The CDR3 covers 15 residues. The V gene's germline CDR1 is SGHTA and CDR2 FQGNSA. CDR3 protein: CASSTRAPGVKTQFF. The CDR3, as DNA: TGTGCCAGCAGCACTCGGGCCCCGGGGGTGAAGACCCAGTTCTTC.

The chain has TRBV27 and TRBJ2-7, with D unclear. Germline CDR1 and CDR2: MNHEY and SMNVEV (reference sequence). Trimming cost V 2 bases and J 1 base, with 12 bases left between them. This CDR3 region has 15 residues. The CDR3 reads CASSLRSGGSYEQYF. For the CDR3, the DNA is TGTGCCAGCAGTTTAAGGTCAGGCGGATCCTACGAGCAGTACTTC.

This clonotype has only a few counts. The J gene is TRBJ2-3, the V gene TRBV27; 7 bases line up with TRBD1. The V gene's germline CDR1 is MNHEY and CDR2 SMNVEV (reference sequence). Trimming took 5 bases from V and 5 from J; bases not matched to a gene: 4. This CDR3 region has 13 residues. The CDR3 spells CASSVAGGDTQYF. DNA for the CDR3: TGTGCCAGCAGTGTTGCAGGGGGAGATACGCAGTATTTT.

This clonotype was found once. The chain has TRBV6-6 and TRBJ2-3; 11 positions agree with TRBD2. This CDR3 is built from 15 residues. In germline, CDR1 is MNHNY, CDR2 SVGAGI (reference sequence). V lost 5 bases and J lost 7; bases outside the gene matches: 8. CDR3: CASSQTSGRPHTQYF. The CDR3 DNA follows: TGTGCCAGCAGTCAAACTAGCGGGAGACCCCATACGCAGTATTTT.

This clonotype was recorded once. This chain uses TRBV6-6 with TRBJ1-2, with 8 nucleotides matching TRBD1. There are 13 residues in the CDR3. Germline V gene data show CDR1 as MNHNY and CDR2 as SVGAGI (reference sequence). Trimming removed 5 bases from V and 7 bases from J; junction bases left unmatched: 6. CDR3 sequence: CASSTDRGSGYTF. CDR3 DNA sequence: TGTGCCAGCAGTACCGACAGGGGCTCTGGCTACACCTTC.

The chain uses TRBV6-5 and TRBJ2-6, with 8 bases identical to TRBD1. This CDR3 comprises 17 residues. Germline trimming cut 4 bases from V and 0 bases from J; bases unmatched to any gene: 5. The germline gives CDR1 MNHEY, CDR2 SVGAGI. The CDR3 DNA reads TGTGCCAGCAGTTGGACAGGGAGCGTCTCTGGGGCCAACGTCCTGACTTTC. It yields the protein CASSWTGSVSGANVLTF.